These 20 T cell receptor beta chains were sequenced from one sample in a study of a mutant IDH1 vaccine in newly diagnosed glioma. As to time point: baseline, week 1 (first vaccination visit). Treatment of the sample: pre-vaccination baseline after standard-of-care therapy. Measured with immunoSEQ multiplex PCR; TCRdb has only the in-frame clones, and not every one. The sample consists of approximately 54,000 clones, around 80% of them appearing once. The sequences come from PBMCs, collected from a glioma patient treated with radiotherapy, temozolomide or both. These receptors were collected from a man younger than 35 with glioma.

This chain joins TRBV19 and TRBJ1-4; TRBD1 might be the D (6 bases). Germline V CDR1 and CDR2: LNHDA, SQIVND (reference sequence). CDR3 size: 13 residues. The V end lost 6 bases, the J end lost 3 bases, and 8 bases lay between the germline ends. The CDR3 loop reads CASRKGANEKLFF. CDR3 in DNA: TGTGCCAGTAGAAAGGGGGCTAATGAAAAACTGTTTTTT.

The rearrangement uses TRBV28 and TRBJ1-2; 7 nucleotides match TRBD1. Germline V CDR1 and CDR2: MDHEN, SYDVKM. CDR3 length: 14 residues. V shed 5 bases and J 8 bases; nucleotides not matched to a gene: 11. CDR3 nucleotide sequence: TGTGCCAGCAGTCCTATATCGACAGGGAGCGGCTACACCTTC. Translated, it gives CASSPISTGSGYTF.

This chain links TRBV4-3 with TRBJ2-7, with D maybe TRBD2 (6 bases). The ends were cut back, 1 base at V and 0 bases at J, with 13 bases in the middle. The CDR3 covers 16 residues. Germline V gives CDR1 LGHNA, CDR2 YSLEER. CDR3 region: CASSQARDSYSYEQYF. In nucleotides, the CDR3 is TGCGCCAGCAGCCAAGCCCGGGACTCCTACTCCTACGAGCAGTACTTC.

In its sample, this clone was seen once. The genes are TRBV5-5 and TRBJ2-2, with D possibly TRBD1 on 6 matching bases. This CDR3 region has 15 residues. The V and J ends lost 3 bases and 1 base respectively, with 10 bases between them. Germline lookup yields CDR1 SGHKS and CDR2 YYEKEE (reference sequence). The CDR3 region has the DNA TGTGCCAGCAGCTGGGGACACCGGAACACCGGGGAGCTGTTTTTT. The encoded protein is CASSWGHRNTGELFF.

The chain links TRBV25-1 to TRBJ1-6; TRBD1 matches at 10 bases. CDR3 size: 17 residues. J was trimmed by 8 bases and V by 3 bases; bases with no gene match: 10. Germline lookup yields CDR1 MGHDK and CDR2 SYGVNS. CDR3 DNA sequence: TGTGCCAGCAGTGAGGGGGGGACGGGACAGGGGTATTCACCCCTCCACTTT. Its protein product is CASSEGGTGQGYSPLHF. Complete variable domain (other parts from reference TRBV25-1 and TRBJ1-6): EADIYQTPRYLVIGTGKKITLECSQTMGHDKMYWYQQDPGMELHLIHYSYGVNSTEKGDLSSESTVSRIRTEHFPLTLESARPSHTSQYLCASSEGGTGQGYSPLHFGNGTRLTVT.

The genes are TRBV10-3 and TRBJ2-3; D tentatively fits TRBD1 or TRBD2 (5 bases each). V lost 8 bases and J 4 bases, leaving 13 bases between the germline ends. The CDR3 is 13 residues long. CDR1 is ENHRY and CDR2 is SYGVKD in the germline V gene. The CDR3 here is CAISRDGADTQYF. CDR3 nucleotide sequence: TGTGCCATCTCTCGGGACGGGGCAGATACGCAGTATTTT.

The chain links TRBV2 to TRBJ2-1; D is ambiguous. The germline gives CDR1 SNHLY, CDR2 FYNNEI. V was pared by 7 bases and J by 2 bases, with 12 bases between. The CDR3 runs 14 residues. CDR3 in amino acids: CASIFGNTYNEQFF. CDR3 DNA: TGTGCCAGCATATTTGGTAACACCTACAATGAGCAGTTCTTC.

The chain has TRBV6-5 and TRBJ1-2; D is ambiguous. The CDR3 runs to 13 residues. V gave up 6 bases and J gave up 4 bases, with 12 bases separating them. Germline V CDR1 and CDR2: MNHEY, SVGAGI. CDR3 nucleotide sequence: TGTGCCAGCAGGCCGGACGGAAGCTATGGCTACACCTTC. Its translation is CASRPDGSYGYTF.

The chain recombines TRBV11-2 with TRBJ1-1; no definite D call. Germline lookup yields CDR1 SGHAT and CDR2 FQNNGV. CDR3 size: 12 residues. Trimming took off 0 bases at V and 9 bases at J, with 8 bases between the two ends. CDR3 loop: CASSLDRVQAFF. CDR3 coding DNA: TGTGCCAGCAGCTTAGATCGGGTGCAAGCTTTCTTT.

The CDR3 nucleotides read TGTGCCAGCAGCTTAGCGGCGGGGAACACTGAAGCTTTCTTT. Translated: CASSLAAGNTEAFF. V usage is TRBV7-2 and J usage is TRBJ1-1; D gene unclear. The V gene lost 0 bases and the J gene lost 1 base, with 6 bases spanning the gap. The CDR3 length is 14 residues. CDR1 SGHTA and CDR2 FQGNSA come from the germline V gene.

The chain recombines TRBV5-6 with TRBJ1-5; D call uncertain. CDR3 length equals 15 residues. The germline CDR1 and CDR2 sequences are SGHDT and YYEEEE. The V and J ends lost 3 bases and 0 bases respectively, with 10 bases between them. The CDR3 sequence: CASSYGRYSNQPQHF. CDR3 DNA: TGTGCCAGCAGCTACGGACGGTATAGCAATCAGCCCCAGCATTTT.

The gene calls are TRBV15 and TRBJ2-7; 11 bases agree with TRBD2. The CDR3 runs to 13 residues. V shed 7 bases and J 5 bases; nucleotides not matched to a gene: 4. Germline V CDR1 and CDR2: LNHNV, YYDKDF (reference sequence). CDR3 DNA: TGTGCCACCACTAAGACTAGCGGGAACGAGCAGTACTTC. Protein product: CATTKTSGNEQYF.

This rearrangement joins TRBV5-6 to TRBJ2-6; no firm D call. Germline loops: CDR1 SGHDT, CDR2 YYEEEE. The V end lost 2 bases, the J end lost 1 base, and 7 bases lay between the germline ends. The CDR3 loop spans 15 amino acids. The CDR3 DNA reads TGTGCCAGCAGCTTCCCGTTTTCTGGGGCCAACGTCCTGACTTTC. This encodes CASSFPFSGANVLTF.

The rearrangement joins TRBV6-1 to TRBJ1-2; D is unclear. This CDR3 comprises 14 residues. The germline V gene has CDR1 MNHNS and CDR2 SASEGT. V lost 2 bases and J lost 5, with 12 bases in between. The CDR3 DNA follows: TGTGCCAGCAGTGAAATGACGGTCTCTTATGGCTACACCTTC. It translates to CASSEMTVSYGYTF.

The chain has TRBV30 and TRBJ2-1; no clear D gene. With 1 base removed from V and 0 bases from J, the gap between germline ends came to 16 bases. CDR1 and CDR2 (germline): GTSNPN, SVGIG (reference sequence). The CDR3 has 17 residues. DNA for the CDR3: TGTGCCTGGAGTGGCGGAACGGACCTGAGCTCCTACAATGAGCAGTTCTTC. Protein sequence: CAWSGGTDLSSYNEQFF.

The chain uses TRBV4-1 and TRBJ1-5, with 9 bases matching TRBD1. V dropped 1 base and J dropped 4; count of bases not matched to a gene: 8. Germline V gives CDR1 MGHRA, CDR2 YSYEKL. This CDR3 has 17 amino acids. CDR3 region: CASSQGARQGGNQPQHF. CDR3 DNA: TGCGCCAGCAGCCAAGGCGCGCGACAGGGGGGGAATCAGCCCCAGCATTTT.

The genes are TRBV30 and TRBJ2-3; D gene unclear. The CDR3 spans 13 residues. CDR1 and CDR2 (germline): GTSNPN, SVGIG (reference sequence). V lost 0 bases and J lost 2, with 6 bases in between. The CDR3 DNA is TGTGCCTGGAGTGTAAGTTACACAGATACGCAGTATTTT. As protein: CAWSVSYTDTQYF. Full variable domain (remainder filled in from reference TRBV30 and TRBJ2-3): SQTIHQWPATLVQPVGSPLSLECTVEGTSNPNLYWYRQAAGRGLQLLFYSVGIGQISSEVPQNLSASRPQDRQFILSSKKLLLSDSGFYLCAWSVSYTDTQYFGPGTRLTVL.

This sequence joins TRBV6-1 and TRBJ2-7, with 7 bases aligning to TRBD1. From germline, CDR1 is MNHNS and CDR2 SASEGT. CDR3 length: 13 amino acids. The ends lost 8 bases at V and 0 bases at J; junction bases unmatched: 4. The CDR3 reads CASGQESSYEQYF. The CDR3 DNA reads TGTGCCAGCGGACAGGAGAGCTCCTACGAGCAGTACTTC.

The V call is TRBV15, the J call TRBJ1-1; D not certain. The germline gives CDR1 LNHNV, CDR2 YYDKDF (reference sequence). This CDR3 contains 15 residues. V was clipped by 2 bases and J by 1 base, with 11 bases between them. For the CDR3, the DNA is TGTGCCACCAGCAGATCTACAGATCCGAACACTGAAGCTTTCTTT. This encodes CATSRSTDPNTEAFF.

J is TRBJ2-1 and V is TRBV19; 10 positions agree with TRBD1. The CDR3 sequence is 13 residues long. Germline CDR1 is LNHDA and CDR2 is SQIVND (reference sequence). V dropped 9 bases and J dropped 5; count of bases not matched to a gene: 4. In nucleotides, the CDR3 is TGTGCCAGCGGACAGGGGGGGAACAATGAGCAGTTCTTC. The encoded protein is CASGQGGNNEQFF.